This T cell receptor (beta chain) was recovered during a study of CD8 T cells in ankylosing spondylitis. The CDR3 totals 14 residues. CDR1 is MGHDK and CDR2 is SYGVNS in the germline V gene. Trimming pared 5 bases from V and 4 bases from J, leaving 12 bases between. MiXCR was run by TCRdb on the 5' RACE reads, yielding one entry per CDR3 protein. In the table there are roughly 190,000 distinct CDR3 sequences, roughly 12% of which are singletons. The clonotype originates from a male donor with ankylosing spondylitis or in good health (not recorded which). Material for sequencing was blood, either unsorted or a sorted T cell fraction (not recorded which). This sequence joins TRBV25-1 and TRBJ2-1; D might be TRBD1 (6 bases). Here the CDR3 reads CASSHRAGYNEQFF. In nucleotides, the CDR3 is TGTGCCAGCAGTCACAGGGCTGGATACAATGAGCAGTTCTTC.